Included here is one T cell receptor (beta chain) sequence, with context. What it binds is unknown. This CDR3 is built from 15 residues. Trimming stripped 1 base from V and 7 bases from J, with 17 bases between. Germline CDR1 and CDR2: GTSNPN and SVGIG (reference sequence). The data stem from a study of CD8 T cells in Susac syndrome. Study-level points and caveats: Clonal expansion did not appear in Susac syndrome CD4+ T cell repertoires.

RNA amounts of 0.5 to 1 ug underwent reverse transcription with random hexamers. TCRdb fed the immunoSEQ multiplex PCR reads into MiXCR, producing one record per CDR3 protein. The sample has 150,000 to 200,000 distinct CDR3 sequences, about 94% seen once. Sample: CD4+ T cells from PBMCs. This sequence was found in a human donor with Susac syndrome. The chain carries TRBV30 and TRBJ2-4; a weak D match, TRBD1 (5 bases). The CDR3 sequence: CAWSALRQGGNIQYF. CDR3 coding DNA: TGTGCCTGGAGTGCCCTTCGGCAGGGTGGGAACATTCAGTACTTC.